This is a list of T cell receptor beta chains from one sample in a study of T-cell memory formation after mild COVID-19. TCRdb re-called the 5' RACE reads through MiXCR, storing one row per CDR3 protein. There are a few hundred thousand distinct CDR3 sequences in the sample; 13% to 15% occur only once, and around 23% lies in the top ten. The sequenced material came from PBMCs or a T cell subset sorted from them (not recorded which). The receptors here all came from a man aged 18-30 years who had mild COVID-19 (a few samples of this study predate the infection). Cell type and time point are not known. CDR3s include the opening cysteine and the closing phenylalanine or tryptophan. A D gene is named only where the DNA matches it firmly. A row's size may be missing; if present it is once, few, many or a size class.

D gene: NA; V gene: TRBV28; clone size: few; J gene: TRBJ1-2; CDR3 protein: CASSLSHYGYTF; CDR3 DNA: TGTGCCAGCAGTTTAAGCCACTATGGCTACACCTTC
D gene: NA; V gene: TRBV27; clone size: few; J gene: TRBJ2-3; CDR3 protein: CASSSWQFSTDTQYF; CDR3 DNA: TGTGCCAGCAGTTCCTGGCAGTTTAGCACAGATACGCAGTATTTT
D gene: TRBD1; V gene: TRBV28; clone size: NA; J gene: TRBJ1-4; CDR3 protein: CASSPPGQASSMTKLFF; CDR3 DNA: TGTGCCAGCAGTCCTCCGGGACAGGCGAGTTCCATGACCAAACTGTTTTTT
D gene: NA; V gene: TRBV6-6; clone size: many; J gene: TRBJ2-3; CDR3 protein: CASGGADTQYF; CDR3 DNA: TGTGCCAGTGGGGGCGCAGATACGCAGTATTTT
D gene: NA; V gene: TRBV7-2; clone size: few; J gene: TRBJ2-1; CDR3 protein: CASSLRRGGRREQFF; CDR3 DNA: TGTGCCAGCAGCTTGAGGAGGGGGGGCAGGAGAGAGCAGTTCTTC
D gene: TRBD1; V gene: TRBV4-1; clone size: few; J gene: TRBJ1-2; CDR3 protein: CASSTPGQGVYGYTF; CDR3 DNA: TGCGCCAGCAGCACGCCGGGACAGGGTGTTTATGGCTACACCTTC
D gene: TRBD1; V gene: TRBV5-1; clone size: NA; J gene: TRBJ1-4; CDR3 protein: CASSRRGQGNEKLFF; CDR3 DNA: TGCGCCAGCAGCCGACGGGGACAGGGGAACGAAAAACTGTTTTTT
D gene: NA; V gene: TRBV12-3/TRBV12-4; clone size: NA; J gene: TRBJ2-3; CDR3 protein: CASRPTSPADTQYF; CDR3 DNA: TGTGCCAGCAGACCGACTAGTCCCGCAGATACGCAGTATTTT
D gene: TRBD1; V gene: TRBV27; clone size: NA; J gene: TRBJ1-1; CDR3 protein: CASSWTGKTEAFF; CDR3 DNA: TGTGCCAGCAGCTGGACAGGAAAGACTGAAGCTTTCTTT
D gene: TRBD1; V gene: TRBV11-3; clone size: NA; J gene: TRBJ2-7; CDR3 protein: CASSRGQGGDEQYF; CDR3 DNA: TGTGCCAGCAGCAGGGGACAGGGGGGCGACGAGCAGTACTTC
D gene: NA; V gene: TRBV7-2; clone size: few; J gene: TRBJ2-1; CDR3 protein: CASRLGGGPYNEQFF; CDR3 DNA: TGTGCCAGCAGACTAGGGGGGGGCCCCTACAATGAGCAGTTCTTC
D gene: TRBD2; V gene: TRBV7-2; clone size: few; J gene: TRBJ2-1; CDR3 protein: CASSLRLAGDEQFF; CDR3 DNA: TGTGCCAGCAGCTTACGGCTAGCGGGGGATGAGCAGTTCTTC
D gene: TRBD1; V gene: TRBV12-3/TRBV12-4; clone size: many; J gene: TRBJ1-2; CDR3 protein: CASSQTGAYTF; CDR3 DNA: TGTGCCAGCAGTCAGACAGGGGCCTACACCTTC
D gene: NA; V gene: TRBV4-1; clone size: many; J gene: TRBJ2-4; CDR3 protein: CASSKEERWAGIQYF; CDR3 DNA: TGCGCCAGCAGCAAAGAGGAACGGTGGGCAGGCATTCAGTACTTC
D gene: TRBD1; V gene: TRBV28; clone size: NA; J gene: TRBJ2-3; CDR3 protein: CASSSARTGGWYTQYF; CDR3 DNA: TGTGCCAGCAGTTCGGCCCGGACAGGGGGTTGGTATACGCAGTATTTT
D gene: NA; V gene: TRBV9; clone size: NA; J gene: TRBJ1-2; CDR3 protein: CASSVGEGGYTF; CDR3 DNA: TGTGCCAGCAGCGTCGGGGAGGGTGGCTACACCTTC
D gene: NA; V gene: TRBV12-3/TRBV12-4; clone size: NA; J gene: TRBJ1-3; CDR3 protein: CASSWQGSWDTIYF; CDR3 DNA: TGTGCCAGCAGTTGGCAGGGATCGTGGGACACCATATATTTT
D gene: NA; V gene: TRBV12-3/TRBV12-4; clone size: NA; J gene: TRBJ1-5; CDR3 protein: CASSSQGRESNQPQHF; CDR3 DNA: TGTGCCAGCAGTTCCCAGGGGAGGGAGAGCAATCAGCCCCAGCATTTT
D gene: TRBD2; V gene: TRBV11-2; clone size: few; J gene: TRBJ2-7; CDR3 protein: CASNLLLAPYEQYF; CDR3 DNA: TGTGCCAGCAACCTCCTACTAGCGCCCTACGAGCAGTACTTC
D gene: TRBD1; V gene: TRBV4-1; clone size: few; J gene: TRBJ1-1; CDR3 protein: CASSPQGAPEAFF; CDR3 DNA: TGCGCCAGCAGCCCACAGGGGGCCCCTGAAGCTTTCTTT
D gene: TRBD2; V gene: TRBV11-2; clone size: few; J gene: TRBJ2-1; CDR3 protein: CASSLERRGGDEQFF; CDR3 DNA: TGTGCCAGCAGCTTGGAAAGGCGGGGGGGCGATGAGCAGTTCTTC
D gene: TRBD1; V gene: TRBV24-1; clone size: NA; J gene: TRBJ2-1; CDR3 protein: CATSDPGTGVEGEQFF; CDR3 DNA: TGTGCCACCAGTGATCCCGGGACAGGGGTGGAGGGTGAGCAGTTCTTC
D gene: TRBD1; V gene: TRBV7-9; clone size: many; J gene: TRBJ2-5; CDR3 protein: CASSWTRGRETQYF; CDR3 DNA: TGTGCCAGCAGCTGGACCAGGGGGCGAGAGACCCAGTACTTC
D gene: NA; V gene: TRBV14; clone size: NA; J gene: TRBJ2-2; CDR3 protein: CASSHWANWNTGELFF; CDR3 DNA: TGTGCCAGCAGCCATTGGGCCAACTGGAACACCGGGGAGCTGTTTTTT
D gene: TRBD2; V gene: TRBV12-3/TRBV12-4; clone size: few; J gene: TRBJ2-5; CDR3 protein: CASSFGTSGAAGTQYF; CDR3 DNA: TGTGCCAGCAGTTTCGGGACTAGCGGGGCGGCTGGGACCCAGTACTTC
D gene: NA; V gene: TRBV29-1; clone size: few; J gene: TRBJ2-6; CDR3 protein: CSVGGSPPGANVLTF; CDR3 DNA: TGCAGCGTTGGCGGTTCGCCCCCTGGGGCCAACGTCCTGACTTTC
D gene: NA; V gene: TRBV12-3/TRBV12-4; clone size: few; J gene: TRBJ2-2; CDR3 protein: CASSFLAITGELFF; CDR3 DNA: TGTGCCAGCAGTTTCTTAGCTATCACCGGGGAGCTGTTTTTT
D gene: NA; V gene: TRBV29-1; clone size: NA; J gene: TRBJ2-2; CDR3 protein: CSVDRDPNTGELFF; CDR3 DNA: TGCAGCGTTGACAGGGACCCAAACACCGGGGAGCTGTTTTTT
D gene: NA; V gene: TRBV29-1; clone size: NA; J gene: TRBJ2-7; CDR3 protein: CSVRDGYEQYF; CDR3 DNA: TGCAGCGTACGGGACGGCTACGAGCAGTACTTC
D gene: NA; V gene: TRBV12-3/TRBV12-4; clone size: NA; J gene: TRBJ1-4; CDR3 protein: CASSSRATNEKLFF; CDR3 DNA: TGTGCCAGCAGTTCCCGGGCAACTAATGAAAAACTGTTTTTT
D gene: NA; V gene: TRBV19; clone size: NA; J gene: TRBJ2-7; CDR3 protein: CASSQGPYSYEQYF; CDR3 DNA: TGTGCCAGTAGCCAGGGGCCATACTCCTACGAGCAGTACTTC
D gene: NA; V gene: TRBV15; clone size: few; J gene: TRBJ2-7; CDR3 protein: CATSRRLGLSYEQYF; CDR3 DNA: TGTGCCACCAGCAGAAGGCTGGGACTCTCCTACGAGCAGTACTTC
D gene: NA; V gene: TRBV2; clone size: NA; J gene: TRBJ2-2; CDR3 protein: CASAELTGELFF; CDR3 DNA: TGTGCCAGCGCGGAGCTCACCGGGGAGCTGTTTTTT
D gene: NA; V gene: TRBV7-9; clone size: many; J gene: TRBJ2-7; CDR3 protein: CASSQQGYEQYF; CDR3 DNA: TGTGCCAGCAGCCAACAAGGCTACGAGCAGTACTTC
D gene: TRBD1; V gene: TRBV30; clone size: few; J gene: TRBJ1-1; CDR3 protein: CAWNRQGAGNTEAFF; CDR3 DNA: TGTGCCTGGAATAGACAGGGGGCCGGGAACACTGAAGCTTTCTTT
D gene: TRBD2; V gene: TRBV24-1; clone size: NA; J gene: TRBJ2-2; CDR3 protein: CATSGGTSGGTLTGELFF; CDR3 DNA: TGTGCCACCAGTGGCGGGACTAGCGGGGGGACCCTCACCGGGGAGCTGTTTTTT
D gene: TRBD2; V gene: TRBV5-6; clone size: NA; J gene: TRBJ2-3; CDR3 protein: CASSLWGGTSGSTDTQYF; CDR3 DNA: TGTGCCAGCAGCCTCTGGGGCGGGACTAGCGGTAGCACAGATACGCAGTATTTT
D gene: TRBD1; V gene: TRBV7-9; clone size: few; J gene: TRBJ2-3; CDR3 protein: CASSSSWGQGADTQYF; CDR3 DNA: TGTGCCAGCAGCTCAAGCTGGGGACAGGGGGCAGATACGCAGTATTTT
D gene: TRBD2; V gene: TRBV5-1; clone size: NA; J gene: TRBJ2-5; CDR3 protein: CASSLGTSGGAKTQYF; CDR3 DNA: TGCGCCAGCAGCCTCGGGACTAGCGGGGGGGCGAAGACCCAGTACTTC
D gene: NA; V gene: TRBV28; clone size: NA; J gene: TRBJ1-2; CDR3 protein: CASSWAGYYGYTF; CDR3 DNA: TGTGCCAGCAGCTGGGCAGGGTACTATGGCTACACCTTC
D gene: TRBD1; V gene: TRBV20-1; clone size: NA; J gene: TRBJ1-4; CDR3 protein: CSASNPGGRGEKLFF; CDR3 DNA: TGCAGTGCCTCCAATCCAGGGGGCAGGGGGGAAAAACTGTTTTTT
D gene: NA; V gene: TRBV5-6; clone size: many; J gene: TRBJ2-5; CDR3 protein: CASSLAGGTQETQYF; CDR3 DNA: TGTGCCAGCAGCTTAGCCGGCGGAACCCAAGAGACCCAGTACTTC
D gene: NA; V gene: TRBV12-3/TRBV12-4; clone size: NA; J gene: TRBJ2-7; CDR3 protein: CASKNTGSYEQYF; CDR3 DNA: TGTGCCAGCAAAAACACGGGTAGCTACGAGCAGTACTTC
D gene: NA; V gene: TRBV7-2; clone size: NA; J gene: TRBJ1-6; CDR3 protein: CASSPQVGPLHF; CDR3 DNA: TGTGCCAGCAGCCCCCAGGTGGGACCCCTCCACTTT
D gene: NA; V gene: TRBV29-1; clone size: few; J gene: TRBJ2-1; CDR3 protein: CSVGLSNEQFF; CDR3 DNA: TGCAGCGTTGGACTATCCAATGAGCAGTTCTTC
D gene: NA; V gene: TRBV20-1; clone size: few; J gene: TRBJ2-5; CDR3 protein: CSARDVRETQYF; CDR3 DNA: TGCAGTGCTAGAGATGTGAGAGAGACCCAGTACTTC
D gene: NA; V gene: TRBV27; clone size: NA; J gene: TRBJ2-6; CDR3 protein: CASSVDNSGANVLTF; CDR3 DNA: TGTGCCAGCAGTGTGGACAACTCTGGGGCCAACGTCCTGACTTTC
D gene: NA; V gene: TRBV6-2/TRBV6-3; clone size: few; J gene: TRBJ2-7; CDR3 protein: CASSYVGLSYEQYF; CDR3 DNA: TGTGCCAGCAGTTACGTTGGTCTTTCCTACGAGCAGTACTTC
D gene: TRBD1; V gene: TRBV9; clone size: few; J gene: TRBJ1-6; CDR3 protein: CASSAFSTGGNSPLHF; CDR3 DNA: TGTGCCAGCAGCGCCTTTTCCACAGGGGGCAATTCACCCCTCCACTTT
D gene: TRBD1; V gene: TRBV10-2; clone size: large; J gene: TRBJ2-7; CDR3 protein: CASMTGHSYEQYF; CDR3 DNA: TGCGCCAGCATGACAGGGCACTCCTACGAGCAGTACTTC
D gene: TRBD2; V gene: TRBV7-3; clone size: many; J gene: TRBJ2-2; CDR3 protein: CASRPGGNTGELFF; CDR3 DNA: TGTGCCAGCAGACCGGGGGGGAACACCGGGGAGCTGTTTTTT
D gene: NA; V gene: TRBV28; clone size: NA; J gene: TRBJ1-1; CDR3 protein: CASGQGYAEAFF; CDR3 DNA: TGTGCCAGCGGGCAGGGGTACGCTGAAGCTTTCTTT
D gene: TRBD1; V gene: TRBV6-1; clone size: few; J gene: TRBJ1-5; CDR3 protein: CASTGGLGNQPQHF; CDR3 DNA: TGTGCCAGCACAGGGGGCCTAGGAAATCAGCCCCAGCATTTT
D gene: TRBD2; V gene: TRBV27; clone size: few; J gene: TRBJ2-7; CDR3 protein: CASRLAGRYEQYF; CDR3 DNA: TGTGCCAGCAGATTAGCGGGGCGGTACGAGCAGTACTTC
D gene: NA; V gene: TRBV7-9; clone size: NA; J gene: TRBJ2-5; CDR3 protein: CASSPVVGGRGRGTAYQDTQYF; CDR3 DNA: TGTGCCAGCAGCCCTGTGGTAGGCGGGAGAGGCAGGGGGACAGCGTACCAAGATACCCAGTACTTC
D gene: TRBD1; V gene: TRBV9; clone size: NA; J gene: TRBJ1-2; CDR3 protein: CASSALTGQYYGYTF; CDR3 DNA: TGTGCCAGCAGCGCACTAACGGGACAGTACTATGGCTACACCTTC
D gene: NA; V gene: TRBV12-3/TRBV12-4; clone size: few; J gene: TRBJ2-7; CDR3 protein: CASRGTRSRGEHYEQYF; CDR3 DNA: TGTGCCAGCAGGGGAACGAGAAGTAGGGGAGAGCACTACGAGCAGTACTTC
D gene: NA; V gene: TRBV27; clone size: NA; J gene: TRBJ2-3; CDR3 protein: CASSPTQGDTQYF; CDR3 DNA: TGTGCCAGCAGTCCCACCCAGGGAGATACGCAGTATTTT
D gene: NA; V gene: TRBV7-6; clone size: few; J gene: TRBJ2-2; CDR3 protein: CASAGGRRNTGELFF; CDR3 DNA: TGTGCCAGCGCCGGTGGGAGAAGAAACACCGGGGAGCTGTTTTTT
D gene: TRBD2; V gene: TRBV20-1; clone size: few; J gene: TRBJ2-1; CDR3 protein: CSARRDYGREQFF; CDR3 DNA: TGCAGTGCTAGACGGGACTACGGACGTGAGCAGTTCTTC